This TCR beta chain comes out of a study of pediatric ulcerative colitis. The germline CDR1 and CDR2 sequences are KGHSH and LQKENI. V lost 6 bases, J lost 4 bases, and 15 bases stayed unmatched. The CDR3 is 17 residues long. During colonoscopy, one to two rectal pinch biopsies were collected. This clone was seen a single time. Some clones are missing from TCRdb's copy, which holds only in-frame ones; the method was immunoSEQ multiplex PCR. The sample includes around 40,000 clones, roughly 82% of them seen just once. Source material: gut tissue. The chain combines TRBV18 with TRBJ2-3; 8 bases fit TRBD1. The sequence came from a boy aged 5-17 years with severe ulcerative colitis. The CDR3 reads CASSLRGPVGFADTQYF. The CDR3 coding sequence is TGTGCCAGCTCTCTCAGGGGGCCCGTTGGTTTCGCAGATACGCAGTATTTT.